Below, 8 T cell receptor beta chains from the same sample are listed, as sequenced in a study of T-cell memory formation after mild COVID-19. MiXCR, run by TCRdb on the 5' RACE reads, gives a single entry per CDR3 protein. The repertoire consists of around 200,000 distinct CDR3 sequences, with 20% to 25% occurring once and the leading ten covering roughly 24%. The sequenced sample consisted of PBMCs or a T cell subset sorted from them (not recorded which). These receptors were collected from an adult woman who had mild COVID-19 (a few samples of this study predate the infection). Cell type and time point are not known.

Only a few counts were recorded for this clonotype. J is TRBJ2-5 and V is TRBV5-1; 14 nucleotides agree with TRBD2. The trim removed 4 bases at V and 1 base at J, leaving 9 bases unmatched. The germline gives CDR1 SGHRS, CDR2 YFSETQ. The CDR3 covers 18 residues. CDR3 DNA sequence: TGCGCCAGCAGCCTGGGGACTAGCGGGAGTGGGGCCCAAGAGACCCAGTACTTC. This codes for CASSLGTSGSGAQETQYF.

The CDR3 DNA sequence: TGTGCCAGCAGCAGACGCTCCTACGAGCAGTACTTC. Translating gives CASSRRSYEQYF. The chain carries TRBV11-3 and TRBJ2-7; the D is unclear. CDR1 and CDR2 (germline): SGHNT, YENEEA. Between the trimmed V and J ends, which lost 5 bases and 0 bases, there was a span of 5 bases. This CDR3 comprises 12 residues.

This clonotype came up a few times. This CDR3 is CASGGGTTDTQYF. The CDR3 region has the DNA TGTGCCAGCGGAGGGGGGACCACAGATACGCAGTATTTT. The V call is TRBV12-3 or TRBV12-4, the J call TRBJ2-3; D possibly uses TRBD1 or TRBD2 (6 bases each). The CDR3 is 13 residues long. V lost 8 bases to trimming and J lost 2 bases, with 11 bases between them.

The rearrangement joins TRBV30 to TRBJ1-1; perhaps TRBD1 as D (6 bases). Trimming removed 2 bases from V and 1 base from J, with 8 bases in between. Germline CDR1 GTSNPN, CDR2 SVGIG (reference sequence). The CDR3 runs 13 residues. CDR3 bases: TGTGCCTGGAGTCTGGACAGGAACACTGAAGCTTTCTTT. Residues: CAWSLDRNTEAFF.

This clonotype was counted many times. The chain combines TRBV12-3 or TRBV12-4 with TRBJ2-7; D gene uncertain. Between the trimmed V and J ends, which lost 5 bases and 5 bases, there was a span of 13 bases. There are 13 residues in the CDR3. CDR3 sequence reads: CASSQAREDEQYF. DNA for the CDR3: TGTGCCAGCAGTCAGGCAAGGGAAGACGAGCAGTACTTC.

The table lists this clonotype with a few counts. The rearrangement links TRBV9 to TRBJ2-3; D uncertain. The CDR3 totals 15 residues. Germline-derived CDR1 and CDR2 are SGDLS and YYNGEE. Trimming took off 2 bases at V and 3 bases at J, with 13 bases between the two ends. The CDR3 loop is CASSVYSINTDTQYF. The CDR3 nucleotides read TGTGCCAGCAGCGTGTACTCCATTAATACAGATACGCAGTATTTT.

This clonotype was observed a few times. The V and J genes are TRBV7-6 and TRBJ2-7; D uncertain. Trimming pared 2 bases from V and 0 bases from J, leaving 8 bases between. This CDR3 is 14 amino acids long. CDR1 is SGHVS and CDR2 is FNYEAQ in the germline V gene. The CDR3, as DNA: TGTGCCAGCAGCTTAACTCAGGTCTCCTACGAGCAGTACTTC. This codes for CASSLTQVSYEQYF.

There are a few counts of this clonotype. This rearrangement joins TRBV7-9 to TRBJ2-1; D possibly corresponds to TRBD2 (6 bases). V was cut by 3 bases and J by 6 bases, with 12 bases left in between. Germline loops: CDR1 SEHNR, CDR2 FQNEAQ (reference sequence). The CDR3 contains 14 residues. The CDR3 DNA reads TGTGCCAGCAGCTTCCGGGACTTCCGCAATGAGCAGTTCTTC. Translating gives CASSFRDFRNEQFF. The complete variable domain, with remaining parts taken from reference TRBV7-9 and TRBJ2-1, reads DTGVSQNPRHKITKRGQNVTFRCDPISEHNRLYWYRQTLGQGPEFLTYFQNEAQLEKSRLLSDRFSAERPKGSFSTLEIQRTEQGDSAMYLCASSFRDFRNEQFFGPGTRLTVL.